A selection of T cell receptor beta chains follows, all from one sample in a study of OX40 agonist ivuxolimab in advanced cancers. Sequencing was performed with immunoSEQ multiplex PCR; in TCRdb, only in-frame clones are kept and a portion is missing. The sample yields roughly 100,000 clones, approximately 90% seen once. This specimen consisted of CD4+ or CD8+ T cells sorted from blood, obtained in a trial of the OX40 agonist ivuxolimab. The receptor source for this set is an adult with an advanced solid tumor such as melanoma, head and neck, liver or kidney cancer. Both conserved end residues are part of each CDR3. The D gene is left open where the match is weak. Part of the rows lack a size; the others show once, few, many or a class for expanded clones.

clone_size j_call v_call d_call cdr3_nt cdr3_aa
NA TRBJ1-6 TRBV5-1 NA TGCGCCAGCAGCTTGGCGGGCCCTTCTGGAAATTCACCCCTCCACTTT CASSLAGPSGNSPLHF
few TRBJ1-1 TRBV30 NA TGTGCCTGCAGTGTCAGGGAGAACACTGAAGCTTTCTTT CACSVRENTEAFF
NA TRBJ1-2 TRBV7-2 NA TGTGCCAGCAGCTTAGGGAATAACTATGGCTACACCTTC CASSLGNNYGYTF
once TRBJ2-7 TRBV6-5 TRBD1 TGTGCCAGCAGACAAACCGGGACAGCCTACGAGCAGTACTTC CASRQTGTAYEQYF
NA TRBJ2-1 TRBV27 NA TGTGCCAGCAAACAAGACAGGAGCTCCTACAATGAGCAGTTCTTC CASKQDRSSYNEQFF
NA TRBJ2-7 TRBV14 NA TGTGCCAGCAGCCAAGATCAGGTTGTGCGCTACGAGCAGTACTTC CASSQDQVVRYEQYF
NA TRBJ2-7 TRBV28 TRBD1 TGTGCCAGCAGTGAGGGGGCCGTGGCCTACGAGCAGTACTTC CASSEGAVAYEQYF
NA TRBJ1-2 TRBV14 TRBD1 TGTGCCAGCAGCCAATTGGACAGGGATGGCGGCTACACCTTC CASSQLDRDGGYTF
NA TRBJ2-5 TRBV19 NA TGTGCCAGTAGTATGACAATGAGGGGAGGAGAGACCCAGTACTTC CASSMTMRGGETQYF
NA TRBJ2-3 TRBV9 TRBD2 TGTGCCAGCAGCGTCTCCAGCGGGGGAATAAGGGGTACGCAGTATTTT CASSVSSGGIRGTQYF
NA TRBJ1-6 TRBV2 NA TGTACCAGCAGAGTCAGGGACGGTAATTCACCCCTCCACTTT CTSRVRDGNSPLHF
NA TRBJ2-5 TRBV7-3 NA TGTGCCAGCAGCTCCATGGGGGGTGGTCAAGAGACCCAGTACTTC CASSSMGGGQETQYF
many TRBJ2-7 TRBV27 NA TGTGCCAGCAGTTCCACCGGACTGACCTCCTACGAGCAGTACTTC CASSSTGLTSYEQYF
few TRBJ2-7 TRBV11-2 NA TGTGCCAGCAGCCCTAGCAGGCGCCGTTCCTACGAGCAGTACTTC CASSPSRRRSYEQYF
NA TRBJ2-1 TRBV6-5 TRBD1 TGTGCCAGCAGTTACTCCGGACAGGGCTATGAGCAGTTCTTC CASSYSGQGYEQFF
NA TRBJ2-3 TRBV9 TRBD1 TGTGCCAGCAGCCGGACAGGCAGCACAGATACGCAGTATTTT CASSRTGSTDTQYF
NA TRBJ1-1 TRBV6-5 NA TGTGCCAGCAGCATTTCGAGGGAAACTGAAGCTTTCTTT CASSISRETEAFF
NA TRBJ2-3 TRBV28 TRBD1 TGTGCCAGCAGTGTCCCCCTGGGACAGGGATTAACAGATACGCAGTATTTT CASSVPLGQGLTDTQYF
NA TRBJ2-7 TRBV5-6 NA TGTGCCAGCAGCTCCGGGTTTTCCGAGCAGTACTTC CASSSGFSEQYF
NA TRBJ2-7 TRBV9 NA TGTGCCAGCAGCGTAGGGGGGACAGCGGGCGAGCAGTACTTC CASSVGGTAGEQYF
NA TRBJ2-3 TRBV6-4 NA TGTGCCAGCAGTGCTGACGGTAGCACAGATACGCAGTATTTT CASSADGSTDTQYF
NA TRBJ1-1 TRBV19 TRBD1 TGTGCCAGCGGGGACAGGGCGAACACTGAAGCTTTCTTT CASGDRANTEAFF
NA TRBJ1-5 TRBV6-5 NA TGTGCCAGCAGTACATCAGGGTACAATCAGCCCCAGCATTTT CASSTSGYNQPQHF
NA TRBJ1-1 TRBV19 NA TGTGCCAGTAGTACCAGGGCGGGGGCTTTCTTT CASSTRAGAFF
NA TRBJ2-6 TRBV5-4 NA TGTGCCAGCAGCTTCGAGGGGTTAAGCTCTGGGGCCAACGTCCTGACTTTC CASSFEGLSSGANVLTF
NA TRBJ2-5 TRBV30 NA TGTGCCTGGAGATCCGGGACCTATTGGGAGACCCAGTACTTC CAWRSGTYWETQYF
few TRBJ2-7 TRBV5-1 TRBD2 TGCGCCAGCAGCCCGACTAGCGGGGTATACGAGCAGTACTTC CASSPTSGVYEQYF
NA TRBJ1-1 TRBV6-1 TRBD1 TGTGCCAGCATACGGGACAGGGAGGCTGAAGCTTTCTTT CASIRDREAEAFF
NA TRBJ2-7 TRBV25-1 NA TGTGCCAGCAGTGAATCCCCAAGATACGAGCAGTACTTC CASSESPRYEQYF
NA TRBJ2-3 TRBV18 NA TGTGCCAGCTCGCCAGGGGCTGCCACAGATACGCAGTATTTT CASSPGAATDTQYF
NA TRBJ2-1 TRBV7-3 TRBD2 TGTGCCAGCAGCTCCCCCGGGACTAGCTCCTACAATGAGCAGTTCTTC CASSSPGTSSYNEQFF
once TRBJ1-5 TRBV19 NA TGTGCCAGTAGTATAATGGGGGATGGTGGACAGCCCCAGCATTTT CASSIMGDGGQPQHF
NA TRBJ2-5 TRBV30 TRBD2 TGTGCCTGGAGTGCCTATGGGCGGGGGGGAGAGACCCAGTACTTC CAWSAYGRGGETQYF
NA TRBJ2-7 TRBV5-6 TRBD1 TGTGCCAGCGTACCAACAGGGGGCCCGTCCTACGAGCAGTACTTC CASVPTGGPSYEQYF
NA TRBJ2-5 TRBV7-2 TRBD2 TGTGCCAGCAGCGCCACTCCGGGACTAGCGTATGAGACCCAGTACTTC CASSATPGLAYETQYF
NA TRBJ1-2 TRBV5-4 NA TGTGCCAGCAGCCATTTCGACAGGAATTATGGCTACACCTTC CASSHFDRNYGYTF
NA TRBJ1-2 TRBV30 NA TGTGCCTGGAGTTTTCCCACTCGGGACATTATTTTCTATGGCTACACCTTC CAWSFPTRDIIFYGYTF
NA TRBJ2-4 TRBV9 NA TGTGCCAGCAGCGGAGACTTGAACATTCAGTACTTC CASSGDLNIQYF
once TRBJ2-1 TRBV29-1 TRBD1 TGCAGCGTCCGACAGGGAGTTGGACATGAGCAGTTCTTC CSVRQGVGHEQFF
NA TRBJ2-7 TRBV5-4 NA TGTGCCAGCAGCTTGGGGGGCACCTACGAGCAGTACTTC CASSLGGTYEQYF
NA TRBJ1-2 TRBV30 NA TGTGCCTGGAGTCCCGGGCCAACTTATGGCTACACCTTC CAWSPGPTYGYTF
once TRBJ2-5 TRBV5-6 NA TGTGCCAGCAGCTTGGCCTTACAAGAGACCCAGTACTTC CASSLALQETQYF
NA TRBJ2-4 TRBV12-5 NA TGTGCTAGTGGTTTAATGGTAGCCAAAAACATTCAGTACTTC CASGLMVAKNIQYF
NA TRBJ2-7 TRBV27 NA TGTGCCAGCACCAACCCGGGCCTTCGGGACGAGCAGTACTTC CASTNPGLRDEQYF
NA TRBJ1-1 TRBV6-5 TRBD1 TGTGCCAGCAGTTACTCAGGGGGCAGGGGCACTGAAGCTTTCTTT CASSYSGGRGTEAFF
NA TRBJ1-1 TRBV25-1 NA TGTGCCAGCAGGTCCTCCGTGACTGAAGCTTTCTTT CASRSSVTEAFF
NA TRBJ1-2 TRBV20-1 TRBD1 TGCAGTGCTGGTGGGACAGGAGTCTACACCTTC CSAGGTGVYTF
NA TRBJ2-5 TRBV19 TRBD2 TGTGCCAGTAGTAGTGGGGGGGGAGACCAAGAGACCCAGTACTTC CASSSGGGDQETQYF
NA TRBJ1-1 TRBV27 NA TGTGCCAGCAGTTACTCAGGGGCCCTGAACACCGAAGCTTTCTTT CASSYSGALNTEAFF
NA TRBJ2-2 TRBV2 TRBD2 TGTGCCAGCAGCTGGACTAGCGTTACCGGGGAGCTGTTTTTT CASSWTSVTGELFF
NA TRBJ1-5 TRBV19 NA TGTGCCAGTAGCAACTTGCATCGGGGGGCGGGTCAGCCCCAGCATTTT CASSNLHRGAGQPQHF